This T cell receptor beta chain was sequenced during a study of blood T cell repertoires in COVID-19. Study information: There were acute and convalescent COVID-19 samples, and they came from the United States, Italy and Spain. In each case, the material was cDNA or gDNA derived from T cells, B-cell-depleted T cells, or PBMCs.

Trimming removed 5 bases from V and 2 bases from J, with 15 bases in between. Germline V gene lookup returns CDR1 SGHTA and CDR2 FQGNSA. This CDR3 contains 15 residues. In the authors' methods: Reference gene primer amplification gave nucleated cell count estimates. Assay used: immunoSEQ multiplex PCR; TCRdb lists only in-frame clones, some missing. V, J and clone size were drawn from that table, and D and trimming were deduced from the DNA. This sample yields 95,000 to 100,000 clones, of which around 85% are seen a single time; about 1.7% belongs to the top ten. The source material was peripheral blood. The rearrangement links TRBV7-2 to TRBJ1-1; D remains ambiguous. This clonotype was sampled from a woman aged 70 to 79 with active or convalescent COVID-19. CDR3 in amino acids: CASSGRNRENTEAFF. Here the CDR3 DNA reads TGTGCCAGCAGCGGGAGGAACAGAGAAAACACTGAAGCTTTCTTT.